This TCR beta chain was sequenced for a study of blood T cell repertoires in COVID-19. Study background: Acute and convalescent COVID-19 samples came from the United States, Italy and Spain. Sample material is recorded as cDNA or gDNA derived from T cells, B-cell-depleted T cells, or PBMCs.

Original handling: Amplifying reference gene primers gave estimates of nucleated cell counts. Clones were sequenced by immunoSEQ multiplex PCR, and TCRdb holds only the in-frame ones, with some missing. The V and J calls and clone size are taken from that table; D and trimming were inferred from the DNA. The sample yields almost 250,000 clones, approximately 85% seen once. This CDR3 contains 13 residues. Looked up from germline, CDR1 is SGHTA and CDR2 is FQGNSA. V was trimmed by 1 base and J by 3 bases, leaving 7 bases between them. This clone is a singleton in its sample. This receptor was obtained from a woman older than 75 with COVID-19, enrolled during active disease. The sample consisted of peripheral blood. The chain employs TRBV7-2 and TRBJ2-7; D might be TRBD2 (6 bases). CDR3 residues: CASSLGGDYEQYF. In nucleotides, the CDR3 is TGTGCCAGCAGCTTAGGGGGGGACTACGAGCAGTACTTC.